This T cell receptor (beta chain) was documented in a study of cytomegalovirus exposure and HLA in healthy donors. As concerns this clone: At one end the junction does not follow the germline gene, possibly because of a read error.

Germline lookup yields CDR1 LNHDA and CDR2 SQIVND (reference sequence). The CDR3 contains 14 residues. In the PCR, 60 Vbeta and 13 Jbeta primers were used. This table comes from immunoSEQ multiplex PCR, and its TCRdb copy is limited to in-frame clones, with some not included. The sample has approximately 180,000 clones, about an eighth seen once. The source material was PBMCs. The V gene is TRBV19, the J gene TRBJ2-3, with D unclear. This clonotype was sampled from a man in his fifties in good health and CMV-seropositive. The CDR3 reads CASSIDPVSDTQCF. The CDR3 DNA follows: TGTGCCAGTAGTATAGATCCTGTCTCAGATACGCAGTGTTTT.